The 4 T cell receptor beta chains given below trace back to one sample, sequenced in a study of beta chain features in type 1 diabetes (dated by TCRdb to the late 2010s). General study outcomes and caveats: A moderate but significant shortening of TCRB CDR3 length was observed in type 1 diabetes patients in all four CD4+ subsets.

These receptors' antigens are unknown. Receptor libraries were prepared by the immunoSEQ multiplex PCR assay. The entire amount of isolated RNA was reverse transcribed using the High Capacity cDNA Reverse Transcription Kit, so the sequenced TCRB transcripts were expressed ones. Not all clones reach the TCRdb copy of this immuneACCESS table, which keeps in-frame sequences only. Checked studies attribute under half of the gap to unresolved V genes and leave the rest unexplained. The sample table shows 55,000 to 85,000 clones, and approximately 47% are seen once. The ten largest make up 0.7% of the sample. Source material: central memory CD4+ T cells from blood. All receptors derive from a man aged 25 to 40 with type 1 diabetes.

Only a few counts were recorded for this clone. This chain connects TRBV7-2 to TRBJ2-7, with 7 positions matching TRBD2. There are 14 residues in the CDR3. J was trimmed by 2 bases and V by 4 bases; bases with no gene match: 5. Germline V gene data show CDR1 as SGHTA and CDR2 as FQGNSA. The CDR3 DNA reads TGTGCCAGCAGCTCTTCTAGCGGAACCTACGAGCAGTACTTC. This sequence encodes CASSSSSGTYEQYF. Drawing the rest from reference TRBV7-2 and TRBJ2-7, the complete variable domain is GAGVSQSPSNKVTEKGKDVELRCDPISGHTALYWYRQSLGQGLEFLIYFQGNSAPDKSGLPSDRFSAERTGGSVSTLTIQRTQQEDSAVYLCASSSSSGTYEQYFGPGTRLTVT.

The chain couples TRBV7-8 to TRBJ2-1; TRBD1 is a possible D gene (6 bases). The CDR3 loop spans 15 amino acids. Trimming shortened V by 6 bases and J by 7 bases, and 19 bases separated the two germline ends. The germline V gene encodes CDR1 SGHVS and CDR2 FQNEAQ. This CDR3 reads CASSFSGQPSNEQFF. CDR3 nucleotide sequence: TGTGCCAGCAGTTTTAGTGGACAGCCCTCGAATGAGCAGTTCTTC.

Here the CDR3 reads CASSVASARTSGELFF. The CDR3 coding sequence is TGTGCCAGCAGCGTAGCATCCGCTCGAACTTCCGGGGAGCTGTTTTTT. This chain connects TRBV9 to TRBJ2-2, with D unresolved. From germline, CDR1 is SGDLS and CDR2 YYNGEE. Trimming shortened V by 0 bases and J by 6 bases, and 15 bases separated the two germline ends. The CDR3 covers 16 residues. Complete variable domain (other parts from reference TRBV9 and TRBJ2-2): DSGVTQTPKHLITATGQRVTLRCSPRSGDLSVYWYQQSLDQGLQFLIQYYNGEERAKGNILERFSAQQFPDLHSELNLSSLELGDSALYFCASSVASARTSGELFFGEGSRLTVL.

V and J are TRBV19 and TRBJ1-2; D gene unclear. V gave up 3 bases and J gave up 3 bases, with 11 bases separating them. The CDR3 runs 14 residues. The germline gives CDR1 LNHDA, CDR2 SQIVND (reference sequence). CDR3 residues: CASSMKATDYGYTF. CDR3 nucleotide sequence: TGTGCCAGTAGTATGAAAGCCACCGACTATGGCTACACCTTC.